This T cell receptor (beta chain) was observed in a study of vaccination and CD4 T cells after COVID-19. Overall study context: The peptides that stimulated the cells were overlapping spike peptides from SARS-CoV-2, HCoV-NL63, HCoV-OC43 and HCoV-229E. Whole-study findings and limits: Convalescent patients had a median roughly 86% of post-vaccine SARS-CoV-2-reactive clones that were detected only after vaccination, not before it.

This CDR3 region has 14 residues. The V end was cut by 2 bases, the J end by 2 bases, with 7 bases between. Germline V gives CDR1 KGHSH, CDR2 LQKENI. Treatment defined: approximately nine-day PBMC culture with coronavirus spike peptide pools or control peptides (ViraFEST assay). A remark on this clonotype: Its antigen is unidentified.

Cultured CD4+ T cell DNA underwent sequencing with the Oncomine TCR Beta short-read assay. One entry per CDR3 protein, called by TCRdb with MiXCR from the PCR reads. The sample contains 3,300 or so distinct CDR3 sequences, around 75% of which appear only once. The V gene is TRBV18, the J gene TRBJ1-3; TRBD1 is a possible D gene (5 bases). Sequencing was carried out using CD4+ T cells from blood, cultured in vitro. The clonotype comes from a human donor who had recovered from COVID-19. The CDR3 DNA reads TGTGCCAGCTCACCAGGGACGGCTGGAAACACCATATATTTT. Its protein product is CASSPGTAGNTIYF.